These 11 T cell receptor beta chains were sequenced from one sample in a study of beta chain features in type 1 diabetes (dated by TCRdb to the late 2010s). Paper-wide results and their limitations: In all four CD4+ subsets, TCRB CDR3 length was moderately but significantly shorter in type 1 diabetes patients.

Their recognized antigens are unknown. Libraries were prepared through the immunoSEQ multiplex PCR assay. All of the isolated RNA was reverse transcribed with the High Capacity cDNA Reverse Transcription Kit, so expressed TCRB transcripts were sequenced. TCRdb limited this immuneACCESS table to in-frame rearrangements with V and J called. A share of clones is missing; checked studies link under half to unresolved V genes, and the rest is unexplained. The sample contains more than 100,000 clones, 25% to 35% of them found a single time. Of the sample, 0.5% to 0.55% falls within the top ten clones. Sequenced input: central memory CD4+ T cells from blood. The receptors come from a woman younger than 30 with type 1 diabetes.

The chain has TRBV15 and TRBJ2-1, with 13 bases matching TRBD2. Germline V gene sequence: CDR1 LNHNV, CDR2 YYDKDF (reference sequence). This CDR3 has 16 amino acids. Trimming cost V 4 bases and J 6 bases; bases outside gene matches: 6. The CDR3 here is CATSTSGLAGTNEQFF. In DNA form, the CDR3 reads TGTGCCACCAGCACTTCGGGACTAGCGGGAACCAATGAGCAGTTCTTC.

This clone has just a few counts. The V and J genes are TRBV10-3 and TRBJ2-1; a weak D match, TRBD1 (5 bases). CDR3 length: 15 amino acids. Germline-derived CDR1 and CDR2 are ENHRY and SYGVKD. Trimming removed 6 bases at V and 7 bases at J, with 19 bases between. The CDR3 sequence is CAISQTKGHGNEQFF. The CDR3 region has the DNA TGTGCCATCAGCCAGACCAAGGGGCACGGGAATGAGCAGTTCTTC.

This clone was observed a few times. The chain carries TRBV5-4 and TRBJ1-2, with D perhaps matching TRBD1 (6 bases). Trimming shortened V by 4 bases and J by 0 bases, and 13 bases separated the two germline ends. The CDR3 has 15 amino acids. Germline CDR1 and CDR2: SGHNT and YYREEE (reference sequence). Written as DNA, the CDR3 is TGTGCCAGCAGCGATGACAGGCTTACTAACTATGGCTACACCTTC. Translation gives CASSDDRLTNYGYTF.

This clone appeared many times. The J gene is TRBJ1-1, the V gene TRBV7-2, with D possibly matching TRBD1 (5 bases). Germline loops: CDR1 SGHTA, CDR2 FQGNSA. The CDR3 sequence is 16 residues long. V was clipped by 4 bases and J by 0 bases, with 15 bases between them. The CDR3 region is CASSYQGLGVNTEAFF. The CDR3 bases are TGTGCCAGCAGCTACCAGGGTCTGGGCGTGAACACTGAAGCTTTCTTT.

Here the CDR3 reads CASSSTDSITF. DNA of the CDR3: TGTGCCAGCTCATCGACGGACAGCATAACCTTC. The chain has TRBV18 and TRBJ1-2; D possibly corresponds to TRBD1 (6 bases). V was pared by 5 bases and J by 14 bases, with 15 bases between. The CDR3 extends over 11 amino acids. Per germline, CDR1 KGHSH and CDR2 LQKENI.

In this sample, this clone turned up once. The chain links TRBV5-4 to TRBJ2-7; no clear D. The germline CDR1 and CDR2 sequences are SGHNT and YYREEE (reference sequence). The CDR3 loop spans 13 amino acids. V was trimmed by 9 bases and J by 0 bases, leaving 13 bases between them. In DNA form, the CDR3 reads TGTGCCATGGGCCTCTTGAGCTCCTACGAGCAGTACGTC. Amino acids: CAMGLLSSYEQYV.

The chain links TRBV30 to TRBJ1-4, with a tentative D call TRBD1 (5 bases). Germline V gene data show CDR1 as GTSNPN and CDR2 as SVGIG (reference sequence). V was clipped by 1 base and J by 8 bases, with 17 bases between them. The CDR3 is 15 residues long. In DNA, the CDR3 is TGTGCCTGGAGTGCATCGGGACTCCTGGGGGAAAAACTGTTTTTT. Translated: CAWSASGLLGEKLFF.

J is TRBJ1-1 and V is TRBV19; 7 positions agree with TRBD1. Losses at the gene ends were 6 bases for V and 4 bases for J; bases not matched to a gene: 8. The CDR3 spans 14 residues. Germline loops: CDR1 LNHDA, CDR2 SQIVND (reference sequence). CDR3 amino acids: CASRPTGSGTEAFF. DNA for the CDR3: TGTGCCAGTAGGCCGACAGGGTCAGGCACTGAAGCTTTCTTT.

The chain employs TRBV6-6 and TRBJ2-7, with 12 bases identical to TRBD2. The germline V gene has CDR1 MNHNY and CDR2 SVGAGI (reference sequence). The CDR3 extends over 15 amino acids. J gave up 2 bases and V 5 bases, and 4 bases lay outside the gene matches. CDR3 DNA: TGTGCCAGCAGTCCCGGACTAGCGGGGACCTACGAGCAGTACTTC. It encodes CASSPGLAGTYEQYF.

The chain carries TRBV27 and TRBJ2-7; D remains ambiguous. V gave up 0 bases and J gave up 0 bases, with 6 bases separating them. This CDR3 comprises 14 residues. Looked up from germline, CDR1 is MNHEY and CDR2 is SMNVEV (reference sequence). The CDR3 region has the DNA TGTGCCAGCAGTTTATCACACGCCTCCTACGAGCAGTACTTC. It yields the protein CASSLSHASYEQYF.

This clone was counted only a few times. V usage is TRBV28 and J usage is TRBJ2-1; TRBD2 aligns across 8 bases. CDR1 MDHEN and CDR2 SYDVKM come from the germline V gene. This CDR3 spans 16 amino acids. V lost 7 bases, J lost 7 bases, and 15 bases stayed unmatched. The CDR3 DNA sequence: TGTGCCAGCATAGGGGGATGGCTAGCGGGCGGGAATGAGCAGTTCTTC. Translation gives CASIGGWLAGGNEQFF.